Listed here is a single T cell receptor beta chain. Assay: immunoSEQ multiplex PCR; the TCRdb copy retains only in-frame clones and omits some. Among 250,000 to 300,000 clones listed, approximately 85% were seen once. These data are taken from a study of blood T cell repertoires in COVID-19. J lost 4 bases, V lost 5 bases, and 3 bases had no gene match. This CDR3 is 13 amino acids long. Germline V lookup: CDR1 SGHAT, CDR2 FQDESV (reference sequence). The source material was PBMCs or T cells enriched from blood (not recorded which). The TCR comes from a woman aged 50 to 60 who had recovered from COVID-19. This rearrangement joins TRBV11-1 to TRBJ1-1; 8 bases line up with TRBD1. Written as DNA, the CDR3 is TGTGCCAGCAGCGAGGGACAGGTCACTGAAGCTTTCTTT. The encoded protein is CASSEGQVTEAFF.